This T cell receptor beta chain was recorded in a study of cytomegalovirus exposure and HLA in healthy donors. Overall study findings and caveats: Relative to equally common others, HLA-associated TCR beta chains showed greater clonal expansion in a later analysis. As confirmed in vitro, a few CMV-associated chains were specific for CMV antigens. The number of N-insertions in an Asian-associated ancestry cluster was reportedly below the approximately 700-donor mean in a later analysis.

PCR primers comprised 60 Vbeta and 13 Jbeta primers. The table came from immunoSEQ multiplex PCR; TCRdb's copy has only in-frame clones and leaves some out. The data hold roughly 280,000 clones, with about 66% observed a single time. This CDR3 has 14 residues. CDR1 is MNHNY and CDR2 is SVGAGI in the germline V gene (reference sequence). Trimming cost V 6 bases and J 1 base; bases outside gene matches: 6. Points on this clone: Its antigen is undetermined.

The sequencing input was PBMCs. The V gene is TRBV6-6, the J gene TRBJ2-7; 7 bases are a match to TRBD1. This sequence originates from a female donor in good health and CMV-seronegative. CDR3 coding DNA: TGTGCCAGCAGGGGGACAGTTATGTCCTACGAGCAGTACTTC. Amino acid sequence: CASRGTVMSYEQYF.